Shown below are 30 T cell receptor beta chains from a single sample sequenced in a study of graft-versus-host responses after intestinal transplantation (dated by TCRdb to the early 2020s). No antigen is known for these receptors. In light of the paper, this sample's time point label describes: cells obtained before transplantation from donor or recipient. The library was built by means of the immunoSEQ multiplex PCR assay. TCRdb mirrors the immuneACCESS table, restricted to in-frame sequences. Some clones are absent from its copies; in checked studies, under half trace to an unresolved V gene, and the reason for the others is unknown. Recorded for this sample are over 90,000 clones; roughly 89% of them occurred a single time. The ten most abundant clones make up around 0.2% of the sample. The sample was unstimulated CD4+ T cells sorted from spleen or lymph node cells, taken before transplant. Receptor source: a human donor who was the organ donor for an intestinal transplant.

The V gene is TRBV18, the J gene TRBJ1-4; TRBD1 is a possible D gene (6 bases). The V end was cut by 3 bases, the J end by 1 base, with 12 bases between. Per germline, CDR1 KGHSH and CDR2 LQKENI. The CDR3 length is 16 residues. The CDR3 reads CASSPGQFITNEKLFF. CDR3 bases: TGTGCCAGCTCACCGGGACAATTTATAACTAATGAAAAACTGTTTTTT.

The genes are TRBV6-1 and TRBJ2-7; TRBD1 aligns across 8 bases. CDR3 size: 14 residues. The V segment lost 7 bases and the J segment 3 bases; nucleotides outside the gene matches: 8. Germline-derived CDR1 and CDR2 are MNHNS and SASEGT. CDR3 sequence (DNA): TGTGCCAGCATTCGACAGGGGATTCGCTACGAGCAGTACTTC. Translation gives CASIRQGIRYEQYF.

The CDR3 loop reads CASSLRLAGGANTGELFF. CDR3 in DNA: TGCGCCAGCAGCTTGAGGCTAGCGGGGGGTGCGAACACCGGGGAGCTGTTTTTT. The gene calls are TRBV5-1 and TRBJ2-2; TRBD2 matches 11 bases. Germline loops: CDR1 SGHRS, CDR2 YFSETQ. V was clipped by 1 base and J by 0 bases; unmatched bases: 5. The length of the CDR3 is 18 residues. Together with reference TRBV5-1 and TRBJ2-2, the CDR3 gives the full variable domain: KAGVTQTPRYLIKTRGQQVTLSCSPISGHRSVSWYQQTPGQGLQFLFEYFSETQRNKGNFPGRFSGRQFSNSRSEMNVSTLELGDSALYLCASSLRLAGGANTGELFFGEGSRLTVL.

This sequence joins TRBV5-4 and TRBJ1-1; 8 nucleotides match TRBD1. Germline V gene sequence: CDR1 SGHNT, CDR2 YYREEE (reference sequence). J gave up 4 bases and V 1 base, and 6 bases lay outside the gene matches. CDR3 size: 15 residues. Written as DNA, the CDR3 is TGTGCCAGCAGCTTGCCGCAGGGGGCCGGCACTGAAGCTTTCTTT. It encodes CASSLPQGAGTEAFF.

The chain employs TRBV4-3 and TRBJ2-5; a possible D gene is TRBD2 (6 bases). The CDR3 is 16 residues long. Germline lookup yields CDR1 LGHNA and CDR2 YSLEER. With 0 bases removed from V and 0 bases from J, the gap between germline ends came to 11 bases. The CDR3 loop reads CASSQDWRGHQETQYF. Written as DNA, the CDR3 is TGCGCCAGCAGCCAAGATTGGAGGGGTCACCAAGAGACCCAGTACTTC.

The chain couples TRBV5-6 to TRBJ1-2; a possible D gene is TRBD1 (5 bases). This CDR3 is 13 amino acids long. Germline V gene lookup returns CDR1 SGHDT and CDR2 YYEEEE. V lost 3 bases to trimming and J lost 3 bases, with 9 bases between them. The CDR3 is CASSSGVYYGYTF. DNA for the CDR3: TGTGCCAGCAGCTCGGGGGTATACTATGGCTACACCTTC.

This clone has a handful of counts. The chain carries TRBV4-2 and TRBJ1-2; TRBD1 is a possible D gene (5 bases). Looked up from germline, CDR1 is LGHNA and CDR2 is YNFKEQ. CDR3 length: 14 amino acids. V lost 0 bases to trimming and J lost 4 bases, with 9 bases between them. The CDR3 DNA is TGTGCCAGCAGCCAAGAAGCAAGGGGCTATGGCTACACCTTC. It yields the protein CASSQEARGYGYTF.

This clone was observed a single time. The chain carries TRBV6-5 and TRBJ1-1, with 9 bases that match TRBD1. V was clipped by 2 bases and J by 4 bases; unmatched bases: 5. In germline, CDR1 is MNHEY, CDR2 SVGAGI. This CDR3 is built from 15 residues. As DNA, the CDR3 is TGTGCCAGCAGTTACGACGGACAGGGGACCACTGAAGCTTTCTTT. Its translation: CASSYDGQGTTEAFF.

Here the CDR3 DNA reads TGTGCCAGCAGCTTGGGTACTAGCGGGGGGACCTACGAGCAGTACTTC. Encoded protein: CASSLGTSGGTYEQYF. The gene calls are TRBV11-2 and TRBJ2-7; 12 nucleotides align to TRBD2. CDR3 length: 16 residues. Germline V gene data show CDR1 as SGHAT and CDR2 as FQNNGV. The V and J ends lost 3 bases and 2 bases, in that order; junction bases with no gene match: 5.

This clone was seen just once. As DNA, the CDR3 is TGTGCCAGCACCCGACAGGGCCCGACCTCTGGAAACACCATATATTTT. It encodes CASTRQGPTSGNTIYF. This sequence joins TRBV5-4 and TRBJ1-3; 7 bases match TRBD1. Germline V gene lookup returns CDR1 SGHNT and CDR2 YYREEE (reference sequence). The CDR3 has 16 residues. V was clipped by 6 bases and J by 0 bases; unmatched bases: 9.

V and J are TRBV7-9 and TRBJ1-1; D is ambiguous. Trimming removed 3 bases at V and 3 bases at J, with 8 bases between. Germline CDR1 and CDR2: SEHNR and FQNEAQ (reference sequence). This CDR3 comprises 13 residues. The CDR3 loop is CASSFAYYTEAFF. The CDR3 DNA sequence: TGTGCCAGCAGCTTTGCTTACTACACTGAAGCTTTCTTT.

The CDR3, as DNA: TGTGCCAGCAGCCACGGAGCTAGCAATCAGCCCCAGCATTTT. Its protein is CASSHGASNQPQHF. The rearrangement joins TRBV7-2 to TRBJ1-5, with unresolved D. Trimming took 5 bases from V and 0 from J, leaving 8 bases between them. The CDR3 is 14 residues long. Per the germline V gene, CDR1 is SGHTA and CDR2 is FQGNSA.

This chain links TRBV5-1 with TRBJ1-1, with D uncertain. The V gene's germline CDR1 is SGHRS and CDR2 YFSETQ. Trimming cost V 0 bases and J 1 base, with 4 bases left between them. The CDR3 totals 13 residues. The CDR3 DNA reads TGCGCCAGCAGCTTGGCCGGGAACACTGAAGCTTTCTTT. Amino acid sequence: CASSLAGNTEAFF.

The chain couples TRBV7-2 to TRBJ1-5; no definite D call. Germline V gene data show CDR1 as SGHTA and CDR2 as FQGNSA. V was clipped by 6 bases and J by 0 bases, with 6 bases between them. The CDR3 runs to 13 residues. The CDR3 loop is CASSPRSNQPQHF. The CDR3 DNA reads as TGTGCCAGCAGTCCGCGTAGCAATCAGCCCCAGCATTTT.

V gene TRBV5-5 combines with J gene TRBJ2-7; no definite D call. The ends were cut back, 0 bases at V and 7 bases at J, with 17 bases in the middle. CDR1 SGHKS and CDR2 YYEKEE come from the germline V gene (reference sequence). The CDR3 runs 15 residues. The CDR3 region is CASSLVVDDPREQYF. In DNA form, the CDR3 reads TGTGCCAGCAGCTTGGTTGTCGACGATCCTAGGGAGCAGTACTTC. Variable domain in full (rest from reference TRBV5-5 and TRBJ2-7): DAGVTQSPTHLIKTRGQQVTLRCSPISGHKSVSWYQQVLGQGPQFIFQYYEKEERGRGNFPDRFSARQFPNYSSELNVNALLLGDSALYLCASSLVVDDPREQYFGPGTRLTVT.

Only one count was recorded for this clone. CDR3 sequence reads: CASSLRVKGAHNEQFF. The CDR3 nucleotides are TGTGCCAGCAGCTTAAGAGTAAAGGGGGCGCATAATGAGCAGTTCTTC. The rearrangement links TRBV7-3 to TRBJ2-1, with TRBD1 matching over 7 bases. The germline CDR1 and CDR2 sequences are SGHTA and FQGTGA. V lost 1 base to trimming and J lost 7 bases; unmatched junction nucleotides: 10. This CDR3 has 16 residues.

A single count supports this clone. Written as DNA, the CDR3 is TGCGCCAGCAGCCAAGAGTTGGGAGACTGGGGGGTGGAGACCCAGTACTTC. Amino acids: CASSQELGDWGVETQYF. The V and J genes are TRBV4-1 and TRBJ2-5; D may be TRBD2 (6 bases). V dropped 0 bases and J dropped 5 bases, with 19 bases sitting between them. Looked up from germline, CDR1 is MGHRA and CDR2 is YSYEKL. This CDR3 is 17 amino acids long.

The J gene is TRBJ2-5, the V gene TRBV27; no clear D. Looked up from germline, CDR1 is MNHEY and CDR2 is SMNVEV (reference sequence). This CDR3 spans 15 amino acids. The germline V and J ends were trimmed by 3 bases and 6 bases, with 17 bases remaining between them. CDR3 coding DNA: TGTGCCAGCAGTTTTTCCCGAGCCATGGGCCAGACCCAGTACTTC. The encoded protein is CASSFSRAMGQTQYF.

This clone turned up a few times. V is TRBV6-5 and J is TRBJ1-4; the D is unclear. The CDR3 is 15 amino acids. Germline-derived CDR1 and CDR2 are MNHEY and SVGAGI. Trimming shortened V by 0 bases and J by 0 bases, and 5 bases separated the two germline ends. CDR3 in DNA: TGTGCCAGCAGTTACTCTGGCTCAACTAATGAAAAACTGTTTTTT. It specifies CASSYSGSTNEKLFF.

This chain uses TRBV2 with TRBJ1-5; D gene ambiguous. This CDR3 region has 14 residues. V was cut by 6 bases and J by 0 bases, with 9 bases left in between. CDR1 SNHLY and CDR2 FYNNEI come from the germline V gene. In DNA form, the CDR3 reads TGTGCCAGCAGGGGCCTGAATAGCAATCAGCCCCAGCATTTT. It specifies CASRGLNSNQPQHF.

The rearrangement links TRBV19 to TRBJ2-7; D is possibly TRBD1 (5 bases). Germline V gene data show CDR1 as LNHDA and CDR2 as SQIVND (reference sequence). This CDR3 comprises 13 residues. The V and J ends lost 5 bases and 4 bases respectively, with 12 bases between them. This CDR3 reads CASSATAGYEQYF. In nucleotides, the CDR3 is TGTGCCAGTAGTGCGACAGCCGGTTACGAGCAGTACTTC. Full variable domain (outside the CDR3, taken from reference TRBV19 and TRBJ2-7): DGGITQSPKYLFRKEGQNVTLSCEQNLNHDAMYWYRQDPGQGLRLIYYSQIVNDFQKGDIAEGYSVSREKKESFPLTVTSAQKNPTAFYLCASSATAGYEQYFGPGTRLTVT.

The chain couples TRBV7-9 to TRBJ1-6; possibly TRBD1 for D (5 bases). The CDR3 extends over 16 amino acids. The V gene's germline CDR1 is SEHNR and CDR2 FQNEAQ (reference sequence). Between the trimmed V and J ends, which lost 2 bases and 2 bases, there was a span of 10 bases. The CDR3 sequence is CASSLSPGTYNSPLHF. The CDR3 DNA reads TGTGCCAGCAGCTTATCCCCAGGGACCTATAATTCACCCCTCCACTTT.

The sample holds one count of this clone. The chain joins TRBV5-6 to TRBJ1-4; D gene unclear. V lost 0 bases and J lost 3, with 12 bases in between. The CDR3 sequence is 16 residues long. CDR1 and CDR2 from the germline V gene are SGHDT and YYEEEE. The CDR3 DNA follows: TGTGCCAGCAGCTTGGTCCGAGGGAGGGCTAATGAAAAACTGTTTTTT. It yields the protein CASSLVRGRANEKLFF.

Details on this clone: An end of the junction differs from the germline gene, which may be a read error. The chain recombines TRBV9 with TRBJ1-1, with D possibly being TRBD1 (6 bases). The CDR3 runs to 13 residues. In germline, CDR1 is SGDLS, CDR2 YYNGEE. CDR3 coding DNA: TGTGCCAGCAGCGGAGCCGGGGACACCGAAGCTTTCTTT. Amino acid sequence: CASSGAGDTEAFF.

Note on this clone: The sample has other DNA sequences that encode this CDR3 too. The CDR3 region is CASSLAGGTDTQYF. The CDR3 nucleotides read TGCGCCAGCAGCCTAGCGGGAGGTACAGATACGCAGTATTTT. The chain links TRBV4-1 to TRBJ2-3; TRBD2 agrees at 10 bases. With 4 bases clipped from V and 3 bases from J, the junction kept 1 base outside the gene matches. CDR1 is MGHRA, CDR2 YSYEKL, per germline. This CDR3 is built from 14 residues.

The V call is TRBV19, the J call TRBJ1-2; possible D gene TRBD1, 6 bases. In germline, CDR1 is LNHDA, CDR2 SQIVND (reference sequence). CDR3 length equals 15 residues. V lost 1 base to trimming and J lost 3 bases, with 12 bases between them. CDR3 in amino acids: CASSIGRGFDYGYTF. The CDR3 DNA is TGTGCCAGTAGTATAGGCAGGGGCTTTGACTATGGCTACACCTTC.

The chain employs TRBV5-4 and TRBJ2-5; 8 bases match TRBD2. Per germline, CDR1 SGHNT and CDR2 YYREEE (reference sequence). The CDR3 contains 14 residues. Trimming cost V 1 base and J 4 bases; bases outside gene matches: 3. The CDR3 DNA reads as TGTGCCAGCAGCTTGCCGGGACTAGGAGAGACCCAGTACTTC. Its protein product is CASSLPGLGETQYF.

The V call is TRBV28, the J call TRBJ2-7, with D perhaps matching TRBD1 (6 bases). CDR3 size: 14 residues. Trimming cost V 10 bases and J 0 bases, with 16 bases left between them. The germline CDR1 and CDR2 sequences are MDHEN and SYDVKM. The CDR3 DNA follows: TGTGCCATTTCCAGGGGCTATGGCTCCTACGAGCAGTACTTC. Translated: CAISRGYGSYEQYF.

The chain has TRBV7-2 and TRBJ2-1; 9 bases line up with TRBD2. V lost 0 bases and J lost 10; bases outside the gene matches: 13. Germline-derived CDR1 and CDR2 are SGHTA and FQGNSA. This CDR3 spans 17 amino acids. This chain's CDR3 is CASSLAEGGLAGREQFF. The CDR3 DNA follows: TGTGCCAGCAGCTTAGCTGAGGGGGGACTAGCCGGGAGGGAGCAGTTCTTC.

The V gene is TRBV5-1, the J gene TRBJ1-4; D gene unclear. Germline CDR1 reads SGHRS; CDR2 reads YFSETQ. This CDR3 is 14 amino acids long. Trimming cost V 6 bases and J 7 bases, with 16 bases left between them. CDR3 region: CASTPGEGVEKLFF. CDR3 in DNA: TGCGCCAGCACCCCCGGGGAGGGCGTTGAAAAACTGTTTTTT.